This is a list of T cell receptor beta chains from one sample in a study of OX40 agonist ivuxolimab in advanced cancers. Repertoires were generated with immunoSEQ multiplex PCR, while TCRdb's copy carries only in-frame clones and drops some. In the table there are about 69,000 clones, nearly 90% of which are singletons. Source: CD4+ or CD8+ T cells sorted from blood, taken in a trial of the OX40 agonist ivuxolimab. The source of these receptors is an adult with an advanced solid tumor such as melanoma, head and neck, liver or kidney cancer. Each CDR3 is given with its conserved first and last residue. The order of the fields is CDR3 protein, CDR3 DNA, D gene, J gene, V gene, clone size. D genes are given only for firm matches. Expanded clones get a size class; other rows say once, few or many, or leave the size out.

CDR3: CASSLALAGGSDTQYF
DNA: TGTGCCAGCAGCTTAGCTCTAGCGGGAGGCTCAGATACGCAGTATTTT
D: TRBD2
J: TRBJ2-3
V: TRBV7-2
size: once

CDR3: CASRNGRLNEQFF
DNA: TGTGCCAGCAGGAATGGGAGACTCAATGAGCAGTTCTTC
D: NA
J: TRBJ2-1
V: TRBV6-5
size: NA

CDR3: CASTRGGLLPSPQHF
DNA: TGTGCCAGCACCCGGGGGGGGCTTCTCCCTTCGCCCCAGCATTTT
D: NA
J: TRBJ1-5
V: TRBV18
size: NA

CDR3: CASSLAPGLVYEQYF
DNA: TGTGCCAGCAGCTTAGCCCCCGGACTAGTCTACGAGCAGTACTTC
D: TRBD2
J: TRBJ2-7
V: TRBV7-3
size: NA

CDR3: CASNRWGTGQPQHF
DNA: TGTGCCAGCAATCGGTGGGGGACGGGTCAGCCCCAGCATTTT
D: NA
J: TRBJ1-5
V: TRBV27
size: NA

CDR3: CASSERYSYNEQFF
DNA: TGTGCCAGCAGTGAAAGGTACTCCTACAATGAGCAGTTCTTC
D: NA
J: TRBJ2-1
V: TRBV6-1
size: NA

CDR3: CASNRGGRAKETQYF
DNA: TGTGCCAGTAATCGCGGCGGGAGGGCAAAAGAGACCCAGTACTTC
D: TRBD2
J: TRBJ2-5
V: TRBV19
size: NA

CDR3: CASSQGTGVGYEQYF
DNA: TGCGCCAGCAGCCAAGGGACGGGAGTGGGCTACGAGCAGTACTTC
D: NA
J: TRBJ2-7
V: TRBV4-3
size: NA

CDR3: CASSSQIGPGELFF
DNA: TGCGCCAGCAGCTCCCAGATAGGGCCCGGGGAGCTGTTTTTT
D: NA
J: TRBJ2-2
V: TRBV4-3
size: NA

CDR3: CASSKLAGGRTDTQYF
DNA: TGTGCCAGCAGTAAACTAGCGGGAGGTCGGACAGATACGCAGTATTTT
D: TRBD2
J: TRBJ2-3
V: TRBV11-2
size: NA

CDR3: CASIDTNYGYTF
DNA: TGTGCCAGCATCGACACTAACTATGGCTACACCTTC
D: NA
J: TRBJ1-2
V: TRBV28
size: NA

CDR3: CASLQTPPLGNEQYF
DNA: TGTGCCAGCCTACAGACCCCACCTTTGGGGAACGAGCAGTACTTC
D: NA
J: TRBJ2-7
V: TRBV28
size: NA

CDR3: CASSRLGGGSTYNEQFF
DNA: TGCGCCAGCAGCCGCTTGGGGGGTGGGAGTACCTACAATGAGCAGTTCTTC
D: NA
J: TRBJ2-1
V: TRBV5-1
size: NA

CDR3: CASSPSTGIGYEQYF
DNA: TGTGCCAGCTCACCTTCTACAGGGATCGGCTACGAGCAGTACTTC
D: NA
J: TRBJ2-7
V: TRBV18
size: NA

CDR3: CASIATENTEAFF
DNA: TGTGCCAGCATTGCGACAGAAAACACTGAAGCTTTCTTT
D: NA
J: TRBJ1-1
V: TRBV2
size: few

CDR3: CASSFPGQGAEKLFF
DNA: TGTGCCAGCAGCTTTCCGGGACAGGGGGCTGAAAAACTGTTTTTT
D: TRBD1
J: TRBJ1-4
V: TRBV7-9
size: NA

CDR3: CASRFGAQRDYGYTF
DNA: TGTGCCAGCAGGTTTGGGGCTCAGCGGGACTATGGCTACACCTTC
D: NA
J: TRBJ1-2
V: TRBV7-2
size: few

CDR3: CASSLAAGTGELFF
DNA: TGTGCCAGCAGCTTAGCCGCGGGGACCGGGGAGCTGTTTTTT
D: NA
J: TRBJ2-2
V: TRBV11-3
size: NA

CDR3: CASSQDRAGPDTQYF
DNA: TGCGCCAGCAGCCAAGATCGGGCCGGGCCCGATACGCAGTATTTT
D: NA
J: TRBJ2-3
V: TRBV4-3
size: few

CDR3: CASSRQVNTEAFF
DNA: TGTGCCAGCAGCCGACAGGTGAACACTGAAGCTTTCTTT
D: NA
J: TRBJ1-1
V: TRBV6-5
size: NA

CDR3: CASWDRGRWNTEAFF
DNA: TGTGCCAGTTGGGACAGGGGGCGTTGGAACACTGAAGCTTTCTTT
D: TRBD1
J: TRBJ1-1
V: TRBV19
size: once

CDR3: CASSANTEAFF
DNA: TGTGCCAGCAGTGCAAACACTGAAGCTTTCTTT
D: NA
J: TRBJ1-1
V: TRBV2
size: NA

CDR3: CASTLADSYNEQFF
DNA: TGTGCCAGCACGCTAGCGGACTCCTACAATGAGCAGTTCTTC
D: TRBD2
J: TRBJ2-1
V: TRBV6-6
size: NA

CDR3: CASSLGTSLLNEQFF
DNA: TGTGCCAGCAGCCTCGGGACTAGCCTCCTCAATGAGCAGTTCTTC
D: TRBD2
J: TRBJ2-1
V: TRBV5-6
size: NA

CDR3: CASSLGARGFF
DNA: TGTGCCAGCAGCTTGGGCGCTAGGGGATTCTTC
D: NA
J: TRBJ2-1
V: TRBV7-2
size: NA

CDR3: CASSIGPRGELFF
DNA: TGTGCCAGTAGTATCGGGCCAAGGGGGGAGCTGTTTTTT
D: NA
J: TRBJ2-2
V: TRBV19
size: NA

CDR3: CSVEKREGLREQYF
DNA: TGCAGCGTTGAGAAGCGGGAGGGCCTAAGGGAGCAATACTTC
D: TRBD2
J: TRBJ2-7
V: TRBV29-1
size: once

CDR3: CASSIEFTRGYTF
DNA: TGTGCCAGTAGTATAGAGTTCACCCGAGGCTACACCTTC
D: NA
J: TRBJ1-2
V: TRBV19
size: NA

CDR3: CASSPKGNTGELFF
DNA: TGCGCCAGCAGCCCGAAGGGGAACACCGGGGAGCTGTTTTTT
D: NA
J: TRBJ2-2
V: TRBV5-1
size: NA

CDR3: CASSLRASGTDTQYF
DNA: TGTGCCAGCAGCCTAAGGGCTAGCGGCACAGATACGCAGTATTTT
D: NA
J: TRBJ2-3
V: TRBV7-9
size: NA

CDR3: CASSLLAGDGELFF
DNA: TGCGCCAGCAGTCTACTAGCGGGAGACGGGGAGCTGTTTTTT
D: TRBD2
J: TRBJ2-2
V: TRBV10-1
size: NA

CDR3: CASSYPQGLYGYTF
DNA: TGTGCCAGCAGTTACCCTCAGGGCCTCTATGGCTACACCTTC
D: NA
J: TRBJ1-2
V: TRBV6-6
size: once

CDR3: CASSFGASGIYEQYF
DNA: TGTGCCAGCAGCTTCGGGGCTAGCGGGATCTACGAGCAGTACTTC
D: TRBD2
J: TRBJ2-7
V: TRBV7-2
size: NA

CDR3: CASSRDRGTGELFF
DNA: TGTGCCAGCAGCAGGGACAGGGGGACCGGGGAGCTGTTTTTT
D: TRBD1
J: TRBJ2-2
V: TRBV11-3
size: NA

CDR3: CAISDRTERDEQYF
DNA: TGTGCCATCAGTGACAGGACAGAGCGGGACGAGCAGTACTTC
D: NA
J: TRBJ2-7
V: TRBV10-3
size: few

CDR3: CASSKATSDYEQYF
DNA: TGTGCCAGCAGTAAAGCCACTAGCGACTACGAGCAGTACTTC
D: TRBD2
J: TRBJ2-7
V: TRBV6-6
size: NA

CDR3: CASSPSGQGGENIQYF
DNA: TGTGCCAGCAGCCCCTCGGGACAGGGGGGCGAAAACATTCAGTACTTC
D: TRBD1
J: TRBJ2-4
V: TRBV7-2
size: NA